Following are 27 T cell receptor beta chains from one sample sequenced in a study of tissue T cells after allogeneic stem cell transplantation. Time point of the sample: mouse harvest day 7 after allogeneic transplant. Mouse grafts combined 10^7 T-cell-depleted bone marrow cells with 10^6 splenic CD5+ T cells. Method: immunoSEQ multiplex PCR; TCRdb's copy keeps in-frame clones and lacks some. The repertoire holds around 7,300 clones, with about 50% as singletons. The sequenced sample was gut tissue. The receptors were sampled from a female BALB/c mouse given C57BL/6 T cells with graft-versus-host disease after an allogeneic hematopoietic cell transplant.

A few counts support this clone. Genes and germline are mouse. The read is 1 residue too short to cover the CDR3 end, so that end is filled in from the germline J gene. The chain carries TRBV12-1 and TRBJ2-7; no clear D gene. Germline CDR1 and CDR2: SGHSN and HYEKVE. V lost 3 bases to trimming and J lost 3 bases, with 11 bases between them. The CDR3 spans 13 residues. The CDR3 here is CASSVLPVYEQYF. The sequenced CDR3 bases are TGTGCCAGCTCTGTGCTCCCTGTCTATGAACAGTAC.

The table lists this clone with a count of one. A read error may be the cause here, since a much bigger clone is one base away. Gene names denote mouse genes. Read data end 1 residue before the CDR3 end; the end is taken from the germline J gene. The gene calls are TRBV19 and TRBJ2-7; 10 positions match TRBD2. Germline values: CDR1 FNHDT, CDR2 SITEND (reference sequence). The CDR3 has 15 residues. Losses at the gene ends were 6 bases for V and 6 bases for J; bases not matched to a gene: 12. Here the CDR3 reads CASTGGGLGGLEQYF. The CDR3 bases that were read are TGTGCCAGCACTGGTGGGGGGCTGGGGGGGCTTGAACAGTAC.

This clone has only a few counts. Mouse gene names and germline throughout. The read ends 1 residue early relative to the CDR3; the germline J gene fills the gap. J is TRBJ2-3 and V is TRBV13-3; TRBD2 matches at 11 bases. CDR1 and CDR2 from the germline V gene are NNHDY and SYVADS. Trimming removed 2 bases from V and 2 bases from J; junction bases left unmatched: 4. CDR3 length: 16 residues. The part of the CDR3 DNA that was read is TGTGCCAGCAGTGACGCGGGACTGGGGGCTGCAGAAACGCTGTAT. It yields the protein CASSDAGLGAAETLY. The whole CDR3 protein reads CASSDAGLGAAETLYF.

This clone turned up a few times. Gene names follow the mouse nomenclature. The read halts 1 residue ahead of the CDR3 end, with the missing end drawn from the germline J gene. This chain links TRBV26 with TRBJ2-5; 9 nucleotides agree with TRBD2. Germline V gene data show CDR1 as KGHPV and CDR2 as FQNQEV (reference sequence). The CDR3 has 15 amino acids. Trimming removed 6 bases from V and 2 bases from J; junction bases left unmatched: 6. Incomplete CDR3 DNA: TGTGCCAGCAGATCCTTACTGGGGGGCCAAGACACCCAGTAC. This gives the protein CASRSLLGGQDTQY. The CDR3 in full is CASRSLLGGQDTQYF.

The sample holds a few counts of this clone. Gene names denote mouse genes. The CDR3 goes on 1 residue after the read ends, and that part is filled in from the germline J gene. V gene TRBV26 combines with J gene TRBJ1-4; maybe TRBD1 (6 bases). The V gene lost 4 bases and the J gene lost 6 bases, with 15 bases spanning the gap. CDR3 length equals 15 residues. Germline loops: CDR1 KGHPV, CDR2 FQNQEV (reference sequence). The CDR3 sequence: CASSPLGGADERLFF. The CDR3 bases that were read are TGTGCCAGCAGTCCCCTCGGGGGCGCGGACGAAAGATTATTT.

As for this clone: Its ends do not fully match the called genes, so a read error is possible. Gene names denote mouse genes. The CDR3 DNA, read in part, is TGTGCCAGCAGAGATGACAGGCCCCATTCTGGAAATACGCTCTAT. It encodes CASRDDRPHSGNTLY. The whole CDR3 protein is CASRDDRPHSGNTLYF. The rearrangement links TRBV13-1 to TRBJ1-3; tentative D call: TRBD1 (6 bases). From the germline J gene comes the end of the CDR3, since the read stops 1 residue before it. The CDR3 contains 16 residues. Germline CDR1 and CDR2: NSHNY and SYGAGN.

Turning to this clone: Any gene name here is a mouse gene name. The missing CDR3 end, 1 residue past where the read stops, is filled in from the germline J gene. The chain uses TRBV3 and TRBJ1-6; the match to TRBD1 covers 7 bases. TRBJ1-6 is recorded as an ORF, its role being uncertain. Germline-derived CDR1 and CDR2 are SNHLY and FYNGKV (reference sequence). The V and J ends lost 2 bases and 7 bases, in that order; junction bases with no gene match: 2. CDR3 length equals 14 residues. CDR3 in amino acids: CASSLPGQNSPLYF. CDR3 DNA (partial): TGTGCCAGCAGCTTACCGGGACAGAATTCGCCCCTCTAC.

On this clone: The genes and germline here are from mouse. The read terminates 1 residue ahead of where the CDR3 ends, so the germline J gene completes it. V usage is TRBV26 and J usage is TRBJ2-7; 8 bases agree with TRBD2. Germline values: CDR1 KGHPV, CDR2 FQNQEV (reference sequence). The CDR3 totals 12 residues. V shed 2 bases and J 7 bases; nucleotides not matched to a gene: 1. CDR3 in amino acids: CASSLRTGEQYF. Incomplete CDR3 DNA: TGTGCCAGCAGTCTGCGGACTGGGGAACAGTAC.

As to this clone: The genes and germline here are from mouse. The CDR3 end lies 1 residue beyond the end of the read and is filled in from the germline J gene. This rearrangement joins TRBV19 to TRBJ2-7; 11 bases match TRBD2. This CDR3 is built from 15 residues. V gave up 0 bases and J gave up 2 bases; unmatched junction bases: 1. Germline V lookup: CDR1 FNHDT, CDR2 SITEND (reference sequence). This CDR3 is CASSIDWGGAYEQYF. Partial CDR3 DNA: TGTGCCAGCAGTATAGACTGGGGGGGCGCCTATGAACAGTAC.

A remark on this clone: The germline and genes are mouse ones. The read ends 1 residue before the CDR3 terminus; that terminus is restored from the germline J gene. The chain joins TRBV12-2 to TRBJ2-7; D may be TRBD2 (5 bases). CDR1 is SGHLS, CDR2 HYDKME, per germline. Trimming cost V 0 bases and J 4 bases, with 6 bases left between them. The CDR3 covers 12 residues. The CDR3 loop reads CASSLSGYEQYF. The DNA read from the CDR3 is TGTGCCAGCTCTCTCTCTGGGTATGAACAGTAC.

Note on this clone: Gene names are mouse gene names. The missing CDR3 end, 1 residue past where the read stops, is filled in from the germline J gene. Other DNA sequences from this sample encode an identical CDR3 as well. The genes are TRBV26 and TRBJ1-4, with TRBD1 matching over 7 bases. The V gene end was trimmed by 8 bases and the J gene end by 2 bases; junction bases not matched to a gene: 2. Germline CDR1 and CDR2: KGHPV and FQNQEV (reference sequence). The length of the CDR3 is 13 residues. CDR3 loop: CASSRGSNERLFF. The sequenced CDR3 bases are TGTGCCAGCTCCAGGGGGTCCAACGAAAGATTATTT.

This clone was recorded a few times. Genes and germline are mouse. The CDR3 goes on 1 residue after the read ends, and that part is filled in from the germline J gene. V and J are TRBV26 and TRBJ1-3; 8 bases are shared with TRBD1. V lost 0 bases to trimming and J lost 2 bases; unmatched junction nucleotides: 3. The CDR3 totals 16 residues. The germline V gene has CDR1 KGHPV and CDR2 FQNQEV (reference sequence). CDR3 DNA, as far as it was read: TGTGCCAGCAGTCTGTCCAGGGGGCGCACTGGAAATACGCTCTAT. Amino acids: CASSLSRGRTGNTLY. The full CDR3 sequence reads CASSLSRGRTGNTLYF.

For this clone: Mouse names are used for the genes. The observed sequence ends 1 residue before the CDR3 terminus, with the missing tail filled in from the germline J gene. V usage is TRBV31 and J usage is TRBJ2-7, with D possibly matching TRBD2 (7 bases). The germline V and J ends were trimmed by 0 bases and 7 bases, with 10 bases remaining between them. The CDR3 sequence is 12 residues long. Germline CDR1 is GKSSPN and CDR2 is SITVG. The CDR3 spells CAWSLEGGEQYF. CDR3 bases read: TGTGCCTGGAGTCTAGAGGGGGGGGAACAGTAC.

This clone was counted a few times. Genes and germline come from the mouse. The CDR3 end lies 1 residue beyond the end of the read and is filled in from the germline J gene. The rearrangement uses TRBV19 and TRBJ1-2, with a weak D call TRBD1 (5 bases). Trimming took off 5 bases at V and 0 bases at J, with 8 bases between the two ends. CDR3 length: 13 residues. Germline V gene lookup returns CDR1 FNHDT and CDR2 SITEND (reference sequence). The sequenced part of the CDR3 DNA is TGTGCCAGCAGCACGACAGCAAACTCCGACTACACC. Encoded protein: CASSTTANSDYT. In full, the CDR3 is CASSTTANSDYTF.

A few counts support this clone. These gene names are mouse names. The missing CDR3 end, 1 residue past where the read stops, is filled in from the germline J gene. The gene calls are TRBV26 and TRBJ1-5, with 8 bases that match TRBD1. The CDR3 totals 12 residues. V was clipped by 5 bases and J by 7 bases; unmatched bases: 1. CDR1 is KGHPV, CDR2 FQNQEV, per germline (reference sequence). The CDR3 bases that were read are TGTGCCAGCAGTAACAGGGGGCAGGCTCCGCTT. Its translation: CASSNRGQAPL. The entire CDR3 is CASSNRGQAPLF.

In its sample, this clone was seen a few times. Gene names are the mouse ones. The read ends 1 residue early relative to the CDR3; the germline J gene fills the gap. The genes are TRBV12-1 and TRBJ1-2, with D unclear. Trimming stripped 0 bases from V and 6 bases from J, with 1 base between. The germline gives CDR1 SGHSN, CDR2 HYEKVE. The CDR3 has 10 residues. CDR3 DNA (partial): TGTGCCAGCTCTCTCACCGACTACACC. Protein: CASSLTDYT. The whole CDR3 sequence reads CASSLTDYTF.

Concerning this clone: Each gene name is a mouse one. The DNA ends 1 residue before the CDR3 does, and the rest of the CDR3 is filled in from the germline J gene. The chain uses TRBV26 and TRBJ1-4; a weak D match, TRBD1 (5 bases). The CDR3 covers 15 residues. Trimming pared 4 bases from V and 6 bases from J, leaving 15 bases between. CDR1 is KGHPV and CDR2 is FQNQEV in the germline V gene (reference sequence). Incomplete CDR3 DNA: TGTGCCAGCAGTCCTGGAGGGAGGGGATACGAAAGATTATTT. Protein sequence: CASSPGGRGYERLF. The whole CDR3 sequence reads CASSPGGRGYERLFF.

A few counts support this clone. Gene names and germline refer to mouse. The CDR3 goes on 1 residue after the read ends, and that part is filled in from the germline J gene. The V call is TRBV31, the J call TRBJ2-7, with a possible D match to TRBD1 (5 bases). This CDR3 has 12 amino acids. The ends were cut back, 4 bases at V and 7 bases at J, with 14 bases in the middle. Germline V gene lookup returns CDR1 GKSSPN and CDR2 SITVG. The chain's CDR3 is CAWIIPGREQYF. The sequenced part of the CDR3 DNA is TGTGCCTGGATTATTCCAGGGAGGGAACAGTAC.

By its share, this clone is medium-sized. Here the gene names and germline are mouse. Read coverage stops 1 residue before the CDR3 terminus; the germline J gene supplies the remainder. The V call is TRBV23, the J call TRBJ2-7; no check of the table's D call, TRBD1, against the DNA was made. The CDR3 has 12 residues. Germline V gene data show CDR1 as KGHTA and CDR2 as FQNQQP. The sequenced part of the CDR3 DNA is TGCTCCAGCAGTCGAGACAGATATGAACAGTAC. This sequence encodes CSSSRDRYEQY. The CDR3 reads in full as CSSSRDRYEQYF.

The table lists this clone with a few counts. These gene names are mouse names. The CDR3 end is not reached by the read, which stops 1 residue before it; the germline J gene fills it in. This sequence joins TRBV26 and TRBJ1-2, with a possible D match to TRBD1 (5 bases). There are 14 residues in the CDR3. Trimming took off 4 bases at V and 3 bases at J, with 12 bases between the two ends. CDR1 is KGHPV and CDR2 is FQNQEV in the germline V gene (reference sequence). CDR3 DNA (partial): TGTGCCAGCAGTCGGGGGAGGAAGGACTCCGACTACACC. Its translation is CASSRGRKDSDYT. The whole CDR3 is CASSRGRKDSDYTF.

As to this clone: Gene names and germline refer to mouse. The read halts 1 residue ahead of the CDR3 end, with the missing end drawn from the germline J gene. V and J are TRBV26 and TRBJ1-1, with 7 bases matching TRBD1. The V gene's germline CDR1 is KGHPV and CDR2 FQNQEV (reference sequence). V was clipped by 4 bases and J by 1 base; unmatched bases: 6. The CDR3 loop spans 15 amino acids. CDR3 protein: CASSRVGQRNTEVFF. The CDR3 bases that were read are TGTGCCAGCAGTCGAGTGGGACAGCGGAACACAGAAGTCTTC.

This clone is medium-sized within its sample. The gene symbols are mouse symbols. The CDR3 extends 1 residue past the end of the read, so its final part is completed from the germline J gene. The chain recombines TRBV13-2 with TRBJ1-3, with 8 nucleotides matching TRBD1. With 3 bases clipped from V and 2 bases from J, the junction kept 4 bases outside the gene matches. This CDR3 contains 15 residues. Germline values: CDR1 NNHNN, CDR2 SYGAGS (reference sequence). The CDR3 loop is CASGGPGQAGNTLYF. The sequenced part of the CDR3 DNA is TGTGCCAGCGGTGGCCCGGGACAGGCTGGAAATACGCTCTAT.

With regard to this clone: Mouse germline and gene names are used. The missing CDR3 end, 1 residue past where the read stops, is filled in from the germline J gene. The rearrangement uses TRBV3 and TRBJ1-4, with TRBD1 matching over 7 bases. Germline assignment: CDR1 SNHLY and CDR2 FYNGKV (reference sequence). The V segment lost 5 bases and the J segment 4 bases; nucleotides outside the gene matches: 4. The CDR3 has 14 residues. The sequenced CDR3 bases are TGTGCCAGCAGCCGGGACAGAATCAACGAAAGATTATTT. Translation: CASSRDRINERLF. The full CDR3 protein reads CASSRDRINERLFF.

This clone counts as large. Gene names denote mouse genes. The read comes to an end 1 residue before the CDR3 does, leaving the germline J gene to fill in the end. The chain employs TRBV12-2 and TRBJ2-7; 11 nucleotides line up with TRBD1. The V gene's germline CDR1 is SGHLS and CDR2 HYDKME. The CDR3 is made up of 15 amino acids. V was clipped by 0 bases and J by 4 bases; unmatched bases: 4. CDR3 bases read: TGTGCCAGCTCTCTCGAGGGACAGGGGGGTTATGAACAGTAC. This translates into CASSLEGQGGYEQY. The entire CDR3 sequence reads CASSLEGQGGYEQYF.

As to this clone: The genes are named according to mouse. The read finishes 1 residue shy of the CDR3 end, and the germline J gene is used to complete it. This chain uses TRBV23 with TRBJ1-1. This CDR3 has 10 residues. Germline CDR1 and CDR2: KGHTA and FQNQQP. The part of the CDR3 DNA that was read is TGCTCCAGCAGTCAAACAGAAGTCTTC. Translated, it gives CSSSQTEVF. The whole CDR3 region reads CSSSQTEVFF.

By proportion, this clone is medium-sized (0.01 to 0.1%). Gene names are the mouse ones. The CDR3 extends 1 residue past the end of the read, so its final part is completed from the germline J gene. The chain links TRBV26 to TRBJ1-3, with D unclear. Germline V lookup: CDR1 KGHPV, CDR2 FQNQEV (reference sequence). The V gene lost 7 bases and the J gene lost 2 bases, with 3 bases spanning the gap. CDR3 length: 11 amino acids. The CDR3 protein is CASTTGNTLYF. The DNA read from the CDR3 is TGTGCCAGCACTACTGGAAATACGCTCTAT. The variable domain in full, completed from reference TRBV26 and TRBJ1-3, reads NSKVIQTPRYLVKGQGQKAKMRCIPEKGHPVVFWYQQNKNNEFKFLINFQNQEVLQQIDMTEKRFSAECPSNSPCSLEIQSSEAGDSALYLCASTTGNTLYFGEGSRLIVV.

Details on this clone: Germline and genes: mouse. The CDR3 end is not reached by the read, which stops 1 residue before it; the germline J gene fills it in. The chain is built from TRBV23 and TRBJ1-1; the table's D gene call, TRBD1, was not cross checked with the DNA. This CDR3 is 14 amino acids long. The germline CDR1 and CDR2 sequences are KGHTA and FQNQQP. The CDR3 reads CSSTRTGGNTEVFF. CDR3 DNA (partial): TGCTCCAGCACTAGGACAGGGGGGAACACAGAAGTCTTC.